These 8 T cell receptor beta chains were all obtained from the same sample, sequenced in a study of blood T cell repertoires in COVID-19. TCRdb's copy holds only in-frame clones and misses some; the assay was immunoSEQ multiplex PCR. This table has more than 150,000 clones, 79% appearing once. The material sequenced was peripheral blood. The receptors here all came from a man in his 60s with active or convalescent COVID-19.

This rearrangement joins TRBV6-2 or TRBV6-3 to TRBJ1-6; D may be TRBD1 (6 bases). V dropped 5 bases and J dropped 2 bases, with 16 bases sitting between them. This CDR3 contains 17 residues. Germline V gene sequence: CDR1 MNHEY, CDR2 SVGEGT. The CDR3 DNA follows: TGTGCCAGCAGTCGTGCCGGGACAACGACCTATAATTCACCCCTCCACTTT. Translation gives CASSRAGTTTYNSPLHF.

The V call is TRBV7-9, the J call TRBJ2-2; D possibly corresponds to TRBD1 (6 bases). Per germline, CDR1 SEHNR and CDR2 FQNEAQ (reference sequence). Between the trimmed V and J ends, which lost 5 bases and 6 bases, there was a span of 16 bases. The CDR3 covers 15 residues. CDR3 residues: CASSGGWDNSGELFF. In nucleotides, the CDR3 is TGTGCCAGCAGCGGAGGATGGGACAACTCCGGGGAGCTGTTTTTT.

The CDR3 nucleotides are TGTGCCAGCAGCTTTCGGGGGAGTTCCTACGAGCAGTACTTC. It is translated as CASSFRGSSYEQYF. The gene calls are TRBV7-2 and TRBJ2-7, with a tentative D call TRBD2 (6 bases). The germline CDR1 and CDR2 sequences are SGHTA and FQGNSA. Trimming removed 3 bases at V and 1 base at J, with 10 bases between. The length of the CDR3 is 14 residues.

This clone was observed once. The chain joins TRBV7-2 to TRBJ2-7, with D unclear. The V end lost 0 bases, the J end lost 5 bases, and 2 bases lay between the germline ends. Germline V CDR1 and CDR2: SGHTA, FQGNSA. This CDR3 has 11 amino acids. The CDR3 loop reads CASSLADEQYF. The DNA for the CDR3 is TGTGCCAGCAGCTTAGCCGACGAGCAGTACTTC.

The chain has TRBV28 and TRBJ1-6; 7 bases agree with TRBD1. The CDR3 runs 13 residues. The V and J ends lost 9 bases and 10 bases, in that order; junction bases with no gene match: 9. Germline V gene lookup returns CDR1 MDHEN and CDR2 SYDVKM. The CDR3 sequence: CASQNTGDSPLHF. CDR3 DNA sequence: TGTGCCAGTCAGAATACAGGGGACTCACCCCTCCACTTT.

J is TRBJ2-4 and V is TRBV2; TRBD2 is a possible D gene (5 bases). Per the germline V gene, CDR1 is SNHLY and CDR2 is FYNNEI. The V end was cut by 3 bases, the J end by 0 bases, with 12 bases between. The CDR3 consists of 16 residues. The CDR3, as DNA: TGTGCCAGCAGTGATGTCGGGGTCCTAGCCAAAAACATTCAGTACTTC. Translation: CASSDVGVLAKNIQYF.

This chain joins TRBV10-3 and TRBJ2-6; 7 positions match TRBD1. The CDR3 is made up of 17 amino acids. Germline loops: CDR1 ENHRY, CDR2 SYGVKD. The V and J ends lost 3 bases and 0 bases, in that order; junction bases with no gene match: 5. CDR3: CAISEFSGGSGANVLTF. Written as DNA, the CDR3 is TGTGCCATCAGTGAATTCTCAGGGGGCTCTGGGGCCAACGTCCTGACTTTC.

The chain uses TRBV7-8 and TRBJ2-2; no firm D call. V was pared by 3 bases and J by 4 bases, with 33 bases between. CDR1 is SGHVS and CDR2 is FQNEAQ in the germline V gene. This CDR3 contains 22 residues. CDR3 in amino acids: CASSFSPSPLSPRSGGTGELFF. The CDR3 DNA reads as TGTGCCAGCAGCTTTAGCCCATCCCCCCTTAGCCCTCGGTCCGGTGGCACCGGGGAGCTGTTTTTT.